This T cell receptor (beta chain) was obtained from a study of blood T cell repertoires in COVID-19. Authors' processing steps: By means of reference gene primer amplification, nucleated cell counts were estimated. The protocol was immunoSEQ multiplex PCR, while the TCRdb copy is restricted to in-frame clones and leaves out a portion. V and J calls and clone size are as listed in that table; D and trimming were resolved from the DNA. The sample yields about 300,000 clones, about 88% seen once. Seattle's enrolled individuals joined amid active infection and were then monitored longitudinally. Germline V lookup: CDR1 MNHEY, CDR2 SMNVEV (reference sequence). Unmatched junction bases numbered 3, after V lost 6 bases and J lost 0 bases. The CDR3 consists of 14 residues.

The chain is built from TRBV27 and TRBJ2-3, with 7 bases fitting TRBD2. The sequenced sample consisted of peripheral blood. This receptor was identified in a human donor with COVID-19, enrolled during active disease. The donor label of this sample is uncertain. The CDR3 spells CASRSSGSTDTQYF. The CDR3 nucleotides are TGTGCCAGCAGATCTAGCGGTAGCACAGATACGCAGTATTTT.